Sequencing of this T cell receptor beta chain was carried out in a study of T-cell memory formation after mild COVID-19. Trimming pared 4 bases from V and 5 bases from J, leaving 15 bases between. Germline V gene lookup returns CDR1 SGHRS and CDR2 YFSETQ. This CDR3 region has 14 residues. Constant-segment primers served in 5'RACE that generated TCR alpha and TCR beta cDNA libraries bearing sample barcodes and UMIs. TCRdb used MiXCR to reprocess the 5' RACE reads, holding one entry per CDR3 protein. The table has 540,000 or so distinct CDR3 sequences, roughly 22% seen once. Study-wide results and limits: Pre-infection memory contained some responding clones, which suggested that cross-reactive memory had joined. Contracting clones, day 15 to 85, had balanced CD4/CD8, and later expanders favored CD4+. Contracting CD8+ clones were enriched in EMRA, CD4+ mainly in CM and EM.

This clonotype was seen a handful of times. Its antigen is still unknown. Sample: PBMCs or a T cell subset sorted from them (not recorded which). The receptor was derived from an adult woman who had mild COVID-19 (a few samples of this study predate the infection). Cell type and time point are not known. This chain links TRBV5-1 with TRBJ1-1, with D unresolved. The CDR3 protein is CASSDGRANTEAFF. The CDR3 DNA is TGCGCCAGCAGCGATGGAAGGGCGAATACTGAAGCTTTCTTT.